The text below deals with one T cell receptor beta chain. The antigen is undetermined. This may come from a read error, since a much larger clone is one base off. TCR beta cDNA was reverse-transcribed from approximately 0.45 ug of total RNA. The reaction used a constant-region primer and ProtoScript II reverse transcriptase. Library construction for TCR beta comprised three nested multiplex PCR rounds performed with slightly modified ARM-PCR. Primers for the first two PCR rounds were TRBV1-TRBV30 forward primers and a C-beta reverse primer (approximately 10 cycles per round). TCRdb recomputed calls from the multiplex PCR reads with MiXCR, one row per CDR3 protein. This table has 330,000 or so distinct CDR3 sequences, 65% appearing once. Both blood RNA, taken from unsorted whole blood, and germline DNA were extracted. Chronic HBV infection, untreated so far, was present in the patients. Investigators obtained around 4 milliliters of peripheral blood ahead of surgery.

This record comes from a study of tumor-infiltrating lymphocytes in primary liver carcinoma. As for the study in general: Men as well as women, aged 30 to 69 years, made up the patients.

Germline CDR1 MNHEY, CDR2 SVGEGT. CDR3 size: 21 residues. General study findings and limits: The bulk unsorted samples meant that CD4+ and CD8+ repertoires went uncompared.

The V gene is TRBV6-2 or TRBV6-3, the J gene TRBJ2-4; 12 nucleotides align to TRBD2. This TCR was recovered from a man in his forties with primary liver carcinoma and hepatitis B virus infection. Source material: peripheral blood. CDR3 coding DNA: TGTGTCAGCAGCGAGAATTATGGCTTACTAGCGGGAGGCGGAGCCAAAAACATTCAGTACTTC. Amino acids: CVSSENYGLLAGGGAKNIQYF.